This T cell receptor (beta chain) originates from a study of blood T cell repertoires in COVID-19. Study in general: Sources were T cells, B-cell-depleted T cells, or PBMCs; the material itself was cDNA or gDNA.

The CDR3 sequence is 17 residues long. Trimming at V came to 3 bases and at J to 4 bases, leaving 8 bases not matched to a gene. Germline assignment: CDR1 SGHRS and CDR2 YFSETQ. Clones were read by immunoSEQ multiplex PCR, and TCRdb kept only the in-frame ones, dropping some. The sample carries around 130,000 clones, less than 90% recorded once. V gene TRBV5-1 combines with J gene TRBJ2-3; 13 bases agree with TRBD2. Sample: peripheral blood. The receptor's source is a woman aged 30 to 39 who had recovered from COVID-19. The CDR3 DNA follows: TGCGCCAGCAGCTACTCGGGACTAGCGGGGATATCAGATACGCAGTATTTT. Translated, it gives CASSYSGLAGISDTQYF.